This TCR beta chain was profiled in a study of T cell repertoires in cytomegalovirus infection. The sample holds many counts of this clonotype. The antigen remains undetermined. Study outcomes and limitations: Across the ex vivo response, the dominant clonotypes were HLA-C-restricted CMV-specific TCR beta clonotypes. Accumulated public TCR beta family frequency recognized individuals carrying CMV together with the relevant HLA.

Trimming took 1 base from V and 5 from J; bases not matched to a gene: 2. The CDR3 consists of 14 residues. Germline assignment: CDR1 SGHTA and CDR2 FQGNSA. TCRdb independently ran MiXCR on the reads; one entry per CDR3 protein. Of around 430,000 distinct CDR3 sequences in the sample, approximately 40% are singletons; the top ten hold 35% to 50%. This TCR came from a human donor in good health (CMV status not recorded). Some clones in this sample may be carry-over from other donors' samples. The source material was cultured PBMCs, sampled from culture after CMV antigen stimulation. The chain joins TRBV7-2 to TRBJ2-1; 7 bases match TRBD2. CDR3 region: CASSLGGRDNEQFF. DNA of the CDR3: TGTGCCAGCAGCTTAGGCGGGAGAGACAATGAGCAGTTCTTC.